The clone carrying this T cell receptor beta chain was seen a single time. Its target is unknown. Pooling of second doses given at about 4 or about 12 weeks was done. The protocol was immunoSEQ multiplex PCR, while the TCRdb copy is restricted to in-frame clones and leaves out a portion. The data hold just under 150,000 clones, with about 82% observed a single time. The sample comes from a study of T cell responses to AZD1222 COVID-19 vaccine. Study results and limitations: Spike-specific TCR repertoires showed rising breadth and depth after two AZD1222 doses. Clonal diversity was possibly underestimated, and white British individuals and females predominated among donors.

Per germline, CDR1 MNHEY and CDR2 SVGAGI. V was pared by 6 bases and J by 2 bases, with 13 bases between. The CDR3 extends over 14 amino acids. The sequencing used peripheral blood, collected 28 days after the second AZD1222 dose. This chain links TRBV6-5 with TRBJ1-2; possibly TRBD1 for D (5 bases). The origin of this receptor is an adult who received the AZD1222 COVID-19 vaccine. The CDR3 DNA reads as TGTGCCAGCAGCATCGGGGGTGGGAACTATGGCTACACCTTC. This sequence encodes CASSIGGGNYGYTF.